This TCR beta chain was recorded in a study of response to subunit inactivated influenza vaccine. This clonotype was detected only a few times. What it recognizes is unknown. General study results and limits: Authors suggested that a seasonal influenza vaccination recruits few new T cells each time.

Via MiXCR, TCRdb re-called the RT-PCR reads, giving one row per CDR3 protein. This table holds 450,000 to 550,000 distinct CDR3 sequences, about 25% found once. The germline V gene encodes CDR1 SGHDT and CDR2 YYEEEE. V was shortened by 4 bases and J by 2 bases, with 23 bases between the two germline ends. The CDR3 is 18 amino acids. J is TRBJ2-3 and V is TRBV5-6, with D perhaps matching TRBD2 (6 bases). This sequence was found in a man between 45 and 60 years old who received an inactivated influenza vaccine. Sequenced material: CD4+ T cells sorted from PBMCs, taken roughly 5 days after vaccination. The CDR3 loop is CASSPLDIGGISTDTQYF. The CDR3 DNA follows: TGTGCCAGCAGCCCTCTTGATATCGGCGGGATTTCCACAGATACGCAGTATTTT. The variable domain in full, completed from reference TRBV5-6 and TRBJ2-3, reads DAGVTQSPTHLIKTRGQQVTLRCSPKSGHDTVSWYQQALGQGPQFIFQYYEEEERQRGNFPDRFSGHQFPNYSSELNVNALLLGDSALYLCASSPLDIGGISTDTQYFGPGTRLTVL.